This record looks at one TCR beta chain sequence and its context. Its antigen is still unknown. The study excluded patients with other autoimmune diseases, uncontrolled infections, pregnancy or lactation. This entry is derived from a study of Graves' ophthalmopathy and Graves' hyperthyroidism. Whole-study findings and limits: Ophthalmopathy progression was predicted by the model at just over 70% sensitivity and about 72% specificity. A majority of expanded thyroid clonotypes exceeding 0.001 frequency were likewise present in blood. Between ophthalmopathy and stable hyperthyroidism, a 13-signature model drew a separation with roughly 88% sensitivity and approximately 81% specificity.

The CDR3 extends over 14 amino acids. Trimming took 3 bases from V and 5 from J, leaving 10 bases between them. Germline V gene data show CDR1 as MGHDK and CDR2 as SYGVNS. The study amplified TCR beta CDR3 regions using RNA transcripts. Amplification began with first-round RT-PCR using HTBI primers, then second-round multiplex PCR was performed. TCRdb fed the multiplex PCR reads into MiXCR, producing one record per CDR3 protein. The data contain over 650,000 distinct CDR3 sequences, 35% to 45% of them seen just once; the ten biggest clones take up roughly 3%. The chain has TRBV25-1 and TRBJ1-4; weak D call: TRBD1 (5 bases). The source of this sequence is an adult man with Graves' ophthalmopathy. Material for sequencing was peripheral blood. This chain's CDR3 is CASSEGGRNEKLFF. CDR3 in DNA: TGTGCCAGCAGTGAGGGGGGGAGAAATGAAAAACTGTTTTTT.